Listed here are 18 T cell receptor beta chains from one sample, sequenced in a study of shared clonotypes between healthy human individuals. The table came from immunoSEQ multiplex PCR; TCRdb's copy has only in-frame clones and leaves some out. Of some 530,000 clones in the sample, roughly 80% were seen once. The sample was PBMCs. The source is a woman between 40 and 55 years old in good health. Some clones in this sample may be carry-over from other donors' samples.

This sequence joins TRBV29-1 and TRBJ1-1; 7 bases map to TRBD1. Germline CDR1 is SQVTM and CDR2 is ANQGSEA. Unmatched junction bases numbered 18, after V lost 7 bases and J lost 4 bases. The length of the CDR3 is 16 residues. Here the CDR3 reads CSARGSFQGDFTEAFF. CDR3 DNA: TGCAGCGCCCGTGGGTCTTTTCAGGGGGATTTCACTGAAGCTTTCTTT.

To note about this clone: The identical CDR3 is also encoded by other nucleotide sequences in the sample. The chain has TRBV6-4 and TRBJ2-1; D possibly uses TRBD1 or TRBD2 (5 bases each). The CDR3 extends over 13 amino acids. V gave up 4 bases and J gave up 4 bases, with 8 bases separating them. Per germline, CDR1 MRHNA and CDR2 SNTAGT. DNA of the CDR3: TGTGCCAGCAGTGCGGGGCAATACAATGAGCAGTTCTTC. This gives the protein CASSAGQYNEQFF.

V gene TRBV10-2 combines with J gene TRBJ2-7, with 8 bases lining up with TRBD1. The CDR3 spans 13 residues. Germline CDR1 is WSHSY and CDR2 is SAAADI. Trimming removed 7 bases from V and 4 bases from J; junction bases left unmatched: 6. The CDR3: CASTWTGRYEQYF. CDR3 coding DNA: TGCGCCAGCACCTGGACAGGGCGGTACGAGCAGTACTTC.

V gene TRBV6-1 combines with J gene TRBJ2-5; no definite D call. The CDR3 has 16 residues. From germline, CDR1 is MNHNS and CDR2 SASEGT. With 1 base removed from V and 6 bases from J, the gap between germline ends came to 18 bases. Written as DNA, the CDR3 is TGTGCCAGCAGTGAAGGGGTCAAGGCCCTCGGAAAGACCCAGTACTTC. Translation gives CASSEGVKALGKTQYF.

A remark on this clone: Germline is not matched at one junction end, which may reflect a read error. The chain has TRBV19 and TRBJ2-6; D is possibly TRBD2 (6 bases). The CDR3 is made up of 14 amino acids. Germline CDR1 LNHDA, CDR2 SQIVND (reference sequence). The DNA for the CDR3 is TGTGCCAGTAATCCTGGTGGAGGGGCCAACGTCCTGGCTTTC. The encoded protein is CASNPGGGANVLAF.

This chain joins TRBV10-3 and TRBJ2-3; TRBD1 aligns across 9 bases. V lost 6 bases and J lost 0; bases outside the gene matches: 10. Germline V gene lookup returns CDR1 ENHRY and CDR2 SYGVKD. The CDR3 extends over 17 amino acids. CDR3 amino acids: CAIRGDRVGPSTDTQYF. CDR3 DNA sequence: TGTGCCATCAGAGGGGACAGGGTCGGTCCTAGCACAGATACGCAGTATTTT.

This sequence joins TRBV7-2 and TRBJ2-3, with 10 bases identical to TRBD2. This CDR3 is 16 amino acids long. Germline lookup yields CDR1 SGHTA and CDR2 FQGNSA. V trimming: 6 bases; J trimming: 0 bases; junction bases outside the gene matches: 6. This chain's CDR3 is CASRLAGAGSTDTQYF. The DNA of the CDR3 is TGTGCCAGCAGGCTAGCGGGAGCGGGCAGCACAGATACGCAGTATTTT.

This clone showed up just a few times. The chain joins TRBV19 to TRBJ2-1, with 7 positions matching TRBD2. This CDR3 comprises 16 residues. CDR1 and CDR2 (germline): LNHDA, SQIVND (reference sequence). The junction had 6 bases not matched to a gene; V was cut back by 2 bases and J by 2 bases. Here the CDR3 reads CASSILGGRTYNEQFF. CDR3 in DNA: TGTGCCAGTAGTATATTGGGCGGGAGAACCTACAATGAGCAGTTCTTC. Complete variable domain (other parts from reference TRBV19 and TRBJ2-1): DGGITQSPKYLFRKEGQNVTLSCEQNLNHDAMYWYRQDPGQGLRLIYYSQIVNDFQKGDIAEGYSVSREKKESFPLTVTSAQKNPTAFYLCASSILGGRTYNEQFFGPGTRLTVL.

The chain employs TRBV28 and TRBJ1-2, with D unresolved. The ends were cut back, 10 bases at V and 2 bases at J, with 17 bases in the middle. The CDR3 loop spans 14 amino acids. Germline V gene sequence: CDR1 MDHEN, CDR2 SYDVKM. The CDR3 here is CAIFPSPPNYGYTF. In nucleotides, the CDR3 is TGTGCCATCTTTCCCTCCCCGCCAAACTATGGCTACACCTTC.

V and J are TRBV7-2 and TRBJ1-1; D not resolved. The CDR3 totals 13 residues. Germline V gene lookup returns CDR1 SGHTA and CDR2 FQGNSA. The V end lost 1 base, the J end lost 2 bases, and 5 bases lay between the germline ends. CDR3: CASSLGRNTEAFF. CDR3 nucleotides: TGTGCCAGCAGCTTAGGACGAAACACTGAAGCTTTCTTT.

The chain uses TRBV5-1 and TRBJ1-5, with TRBD1 as a possible D gene (5 bases). Germline V CDR1 and CDR2: SGHRS, YFSETQ. The CDR3 is made up of 15 amino acids. Trimming pared 1 base from V and 5 bases from J, leaving 13 bases between. The CDR3 protein is CASSLSSGQDQPQHF. The CDR3 coding sequence is TGCGCCAGCAGCTTGAGTTCAGGGCAAGATCAGCCCCAGCATTTT.

The chain combines TRBV19 with TRBJ2-2; D is possibly TRBD2 (6 bases). Germline V gives CDR1 LNHDA, CDR2 SQIVND (reference sequence). This CDR3 has 14 residues. V shed 6 bases and J shed 3 bases, with 11 bases lying between them. The CDR3 region has the DNA TGTGCCAGTAGCTCCTGGGGGGACACCGGGGAGCTGTTTTTT. This encodes CASSSWGDTGELFF. Combining the CDR3 with reference TRBV19 and TRBJ2-2 gives the whole variable domain DGGITQSPKYLFRKEGQNVTLSCEQNLNHDAMYWYRQDPGQGLRLIYYSQIVNDFQKGDIAEGYSVSREKKESFPLTVTSAQKNPTAFYLCASSSWGDTGELFFGEGSRLTVL.

The gene calls are TRBV29-1 and TRBJ2-7; 8 bases are a match to TRBD2. The CDR3 has 13 amino acids. The V gene's germline CDR1 is SQVTM and CDR2 ANQGSEA. V shed 2 bases, J shed 4 bases, and the junction held 4 bases outside the gene matches. The chain's CDR3 is CSVERLAHYEQYF. CDR3 DNA sequence: TGCAGCGTTGAAAGACTAGCGCATTACGAGCAGTACTTC.

V usage is TRBV5-4 and J usage is TRBJ2-5; D is unclear. V lost 5 bases to trimming and J lost 2 bases, with 7 bases between them. The CDR3 is 12 residues long. Germline loops: CDR1 SGHNT, CDR2 YYREEE (reference sequence). The CDR3 nucleotides are TGTGCCAGCAGAAACCCTCAAGAGACCCAGTACTTC. This gives the protein CASRNPQETQYF. The full variable domain, in which reference TRBV5-4 and TRBJ2-5 provide the parts outside the CDR3, is ETGVTQSPTHLIKTRGQQVTLRCSSQSGHNTVSWYQQALGQGPQFIFQYYREEENGRGNFPPRFSGLQFPNYSSELNVNALELDDSALYLCASRNPQETQYFGPGTRLLVL.

DNA of the CDR3: TGCGCCAGCAGCCCCGGACTAGGAGTCGACGAGCAGTACTTC. It codes for CASSPGLGVDEQYF. V gene TRBV5-1 combines with J gene TRBJ2-7; 7 bases agree with TRBD2. From germline, CDR1 is SGHRS and CDR2 YFSETQ. J gave up 5 bases and V 4 bases, and 9 bases lay outside the gene matches. The CDR3 runs 14 residues.

This clone was observed once. This chain joins TRBV10-1 and TRBJ2-5, with 8 bases identical to TRBD2. Germline assignment: CDR1 WNHNN and CDR2 SYGVQD (reference sequence). The CDR3 is made up of 13 amino acids. Trimming cost V 6 bases and J 3 bases; bases outside gene matches: 3. The CDR3 loop is CASRRREEETQYF. CDR3 in DNA: TGCGCCAGCAGACGGCGGGAGGAAGAGACCCAGTACTTC.

The V gene is TRBV7-9, the J gene TRBJ1-2, with TRBD1 identical over 12 bases. CDR1 is SEHNR and CDR2 is FQNEAQ in the germline V gene (reference sequence). J lost 2 bases, V lost 1 base, and 5 bases had no gene match. The CDR3 sequence is 17 residues long. This CDR3 is CASSLGGTGGWNYGYTF. CDR3 nucleotide sequence: TGTGCCAGCAGCTTAGGCGGGACAGGGGGCTGGAACTATGGCTACACCTTC.

V and J are TRBV6-4 and TRBJ2-3, with TRBD2 identical over 10 bases. The germline V gene has CDR1 MRHNA and CDR2 SNTAGT. Germline trimming cut 5 bases from V and 6 bases from J; bases unmatched to any gene: 11. This CDR3 comprises 16 residues. The chain's CDR3 is CASSREAGGALDTQYF. The CDR3 DNA sequence: TGTGCCAGCAGTAGAGAAGCGGGAGGGGCATTGGATACGCAGTATTTT.